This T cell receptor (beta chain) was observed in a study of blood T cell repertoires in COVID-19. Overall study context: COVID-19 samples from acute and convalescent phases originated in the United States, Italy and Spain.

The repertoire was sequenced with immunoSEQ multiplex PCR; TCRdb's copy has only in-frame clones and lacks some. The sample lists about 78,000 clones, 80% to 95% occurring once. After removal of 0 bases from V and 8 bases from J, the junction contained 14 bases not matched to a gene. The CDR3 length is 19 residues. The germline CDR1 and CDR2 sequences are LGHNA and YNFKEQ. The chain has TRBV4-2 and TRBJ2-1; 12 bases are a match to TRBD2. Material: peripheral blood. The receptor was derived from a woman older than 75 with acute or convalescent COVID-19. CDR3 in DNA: TGTGCCAGCAGCCAAGACCCCCCTAGACTAGCGGGAGCATTCTATGAGCAGTTCTTC. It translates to CASSQDPPRLAGAFYEQFF.